The TCR beta chain described here comes from a study of OX40 agonist ivuxolimab in advanced cancers. Study information: The study enrolled dose-escalation patients with hepatocellular carcinoma, melanoma, renal cell or head and neck cancer. Of the patients, three showed partial responses, one with hepatocellular carcinoma and two with cutaneous melanoma. Study-level results: Among the lowest peripheral clonal expansion occurred in 0.1-3.0 mg/kg partial responders.

Peripheral blood came from all dose cohorts at three timepoints. The sample holds one count of this clone. What it binds is not known. CDR3 size: 13 residues. Deletions cut 5 bases from V and 2 bases from J, with 10 bases between. Germline loops: CDR1 LNHDA, CDR2 SQIVND (reference sequence). TCRdb's table, derived via immunoSEQ multiplex PCR, lists solely in-frame clones and lacks some. The profile shows roughly 76,000 clones, around four fifths of them singletons. This TCR derives from an adult with an advanced solid tumor such as melanoma, head and neck, liver or kidney cancer. The chain combines TRBV19 with TRBJ2-7; no reliable D call. Sequencing was performed on CD4+ or CD8+ T cells sorted from blood, taken in a trial of the OX40 agonist ivuxolimab. CDR3 coding DNA: TGTGCCAGTAGTTACAGAGAAGCCTACGAGCAGTACTTC. Protein sequence: CASSYREAYEQYF.